Listed here are 26 T cell receptor beta chains from one sample, sequenced in a study of T cells in Graves' hyperthyroidism and ophthalmopathy. TCR beta CDR3 region amplification was performed from RNA transcripts. TCR CDR3 underwent first-round RT-PCR with the HTBI primer set. Each CDR3 protein gets one entry after TCRdb re-called the multiplex PCR reads with MiXCR. This sample yields 450,000 to 650,000 distinct CDR3 sequences, of which 20% are seen a single time; 26% belongs to the top ten. Input material: blood. These receptors all stem from a man aged 18 to 29 with Graves' hyperthyroidism.

The CDR3 DNA follows: TGTGCCAGCACGAGACTAGCGGGGGGCCCCTACCTCGCCTACAATGAGCAGTTCTTC. Its protein product is CASTRLAGGPYLAYNEQFF. The chain combines TRBV6-4 with TRBJ2-1, with TRBD2 matching 13 bases. In germline, CDR1 is MRHNA, CDR2 SNTAGT. This CDR3 is 19 amino acids long. Trimming at V came to 7 bases and at J to 2 bases, leaving 14 bases not matched to a gene.

This clonotype was seen once. The chain carries TRBV28 and TRBJ1-2; tentative D call: TRBD1 (5 bases). From germline, CDR1 is MDHEN and CDR2 SYDVKM. V lost 6 bases and J lost 7, with 24 bases in between. The CDR3 runs 16 residues. CDR3 DNA sequence: TGTGCCAGCAGCCCCGCCGGTGCGGGGGAGGTTGGTGGCTACACCTTC. Its protein product is CASSPAGAGEVGGYTF.

Ten or more counts support this clonotype. The J gene is TRBJ2-7, the V gene TRBV5-1; D is uncertain. The CDR3 contains 13 residues. V was cut by 0 bases and J by 6 bases, with 10 bases left in between. The germline gives CDR1 SGHRS, CDR2 YFSETQ. The CDR3 is CASSLDLQAEQYF. The CDR3 DNA reads TGCGCCAGCAGCTTGGACCTCCAGGCCGAGCAGTACTTC.

Many counts were recorded for this clonotype. V usage is TRBV6-5 and J usage is TRBJ1-2; possibly TRBD1 for D (5 bases). The CDR3 loop spans 13 amino acids. Trimming took 6 bases from V and 4 from J, leaving 12 bases between them. CDR1 and CDR2 (germline): MNHEY, SVGAGI. The CDR3 DNA reads TGTGCCAGCAGCTCCGACGGGACCTATGGCTACACCTTC. Protein product: CASSSDGTYGYTF.

The chain couples TRBV11-1 to TRBJ1-2, with D possibly TRBD1 on 6 matching bases. The CDR3 runs to 16 residues. The V and J ends lost 4 bases and 4 bases respectively, with 19 bases between them. Germline CDR1 is SGHAT and CDR2 is FQDESV (reference sequence). The CDR3 sequence is CASSYAGRGRLYGYTF. CDR3 DNA: TGTGCCAGCAGCTACGCGGGAAGGGGGAGGCTCTATGGCTACACCTTC.

The chain joins TRBV12-3 or TRBV12-4 to TRBJ2-7; possible D gene TRBD2, 5 bases. V was pared by 3 bases and J by 6 bases, with 15 bases between. This CDR3 is 14 amino acids long. The CDR3 DNA sequence: TGTGCCAGCAGTTTGTTGCAGGAGGTTATCGAGCAGTACTTC. Amino acids: CASSLLQEVIEQYF.

This clonotype was counted many times. The rearrangement links TRBV6-5 to TRBJ2-7; TRBD1 matches 9 bases. V trimming: 0 bases; J trimming: 3 bases; junction bases outside the gene matches: 3. This CDR3 contains 15 residues. Germline lookup yields CDR1 MNHEY and CDR2 SVGAGI. The CDR3 DNA follows: TGTGCCAGCAGTTACTCGAGGGGACAGGGCTACGAGCAGTACTTC. Translating it yields CASSYSRGQGYEQYF.

This chain joins TRBV6-1 and TRBJ2-3, with TRBD2 identical over 9 bases. The CDR3 extends over 15 amino acids. CDR1 is MNHNS and CDR2 is SASEGT in the germline V gene. The junction had 2 bases not matched to a gene; V was cut back by 2 bases and J by 2 bases. The CDR3 here is CASSELAGNTDTQYF. The CDR3 DNA reads as TGTGCCAGCAGTGAACTAGCGGGGAACACAGATACGCAGTATTTT.

The J gene is TRBJ2-7, the V gene TRBV10-3; TRBD1 might be the D (6 bases). CDR3 length: 14 residues. Trimming removed 4 bases at V and 1 base at J, with 11 bases between. From germline, CDR1 is ENHRY and CDR2 SYGVKD. CDR3 nucleotides: TGTGCCATCAGTGTCGGGACACGATCCTACGAGCAGTACTTC. It yields the protein CAISVGTRSYEQYF.

A remark on this clonotype: Because the CDR3 is missing its conserved closing phenylalanine or tryptophan, this is likely a read error. CDR3 in amino acids: CASSLRGQGSTGELFI. The CDR3 DNA sequence: TGTGCCAGCAGTTTAAGGGGACAGGGTAGCACCGGGGAGCTGTTTATT. This chain links TRBV12-3 or TRBV12-4 with TRBJ2-2; 9 nucleotides match TRBD1. The trim removed 2 bases at V and 4 bases at J, leaving 5 bases unmatched. This CDR3 has 16 amino acids.

There are a few counts of this clonotype. The J gene is TRBJ1-2, the V gene TRBV12-3 or TRBV12-4; D not certain. Trimming removed 8 bases from V and 0 bases from J, with 16 bases in between. This CDR3 has 15 amino acids. The DNA for the CDR3 is TGTGCCAGCCTAAATCCGCTCTTAGCTAACTATGGCTACACCTTC. Its protein product is CASLNPLLANYGYTF.

The chain joins TRBV6-1 to TRBJ2-7, with 7 bases identical to TRBD1. This CDR3 comprises 13 residues. CDR1 and CDR2 from the germline V gene are MNHNS and SASEGT. The trim removed 6 bases at V and 4 bases at J, leaving 6 bases unmatched. The CDR3 sequence is CASRGTALYEQYF. As DNA, the CDR3 is TGTGCCAGCAGGGGGACAGCCCTTTACGAGCAGTACTTC.

This clonotype came up once. The J gene is TRBJ1-2, the V gene TRBV24-1; no clear D gene. Germline CDR1 KGHDR, CDR2 SFDVKD. The V and J ends lost 5 bases and 8 bases respectively, with 11 bases between them. There are 12 residues in the CDR3. The CDR3 nucleotides are TGTGCCACCAGTGTTTGGATGGGGGGCTACACCTTC. Translated: CATSVWMGGYTF.

Ten or more counts support this clonotype. The gene calls are TRBV12-5 and TRBJ2-7; D may correspond to TRBD1 or TRBD2 (5 bases each). Germline V lookup: CDR1 LGHNT, CDR2 FRNRAP. The germline V and J ends were trimmed by 5 bases and 7 bases, with 15 bases remaining between them. This CDR3 contains 13 residues. The CDR3 nucleotides are TGTGCTAGTGGTCCCGAACCAGAGGGGGAGCAGTACTTC. Amino acids: CASGPEPEGEQYF.

CDR3 sequence reads: CASITAPGTEAFF. DNA for the CDR3: TGTGCCAGCATTACGGCGCCCGGCACTGAAGCTTTCTTT. This chain links TRBV6-5 with TRBJ1-1; D not certain. The V gene's germline CDR1 is MNHEY and CDR2 SVGAGI. Trimming stripped 7 bases from V and 4 bases from J, with 13 bases between. The CDR3 runs to 13 residues.

Ten or more counts support this clonotype. DNA for the CDR3: TGTGCCAGCAGTTTTAGGGTTAGGTTCTACGAGCAGTACTTC. Its translation is CASSFRVRFYEQYF. The chain couples TRBV28 to TRBJ2-7; D gene ambiguous. V dropped 3 bases and J dropped 3 bases, with 12 bases sitting between them. Germline assignment: CDR1 MDHEN and CDR2 SYDVKM. The CDR3 extends over 14 amino acids. The whole variable domain, filled in from reference TRBV28 and TRBJ2-7, reads DVKVTQSSRYLVKRTGEKVFLECVQDMDHENMFWYRQDPGLGLRLIYFSYDVKMKEKGDIPEGYSVSREKKERFSLILESASTNQTSMYLCASSFRVRFYEQYFGPGTRLTVT.

This clonotype has more than one count but fewer than ten. This sequence joins TRBV10-2 and TRBJ2-2, with D perhaps matching TRBD2 (5 bases). Trimming stripped 7 bases from V and 4 bases from J, with 19 bases between. The CDR3 length is 16 residues. Germline CDR1 WSHSY, CDR2 SAAADI. CDR3 DNA: TGCGCCAGCATCCAACTCCTCCCTCGGGGCACCGGGGAGCTGTTTTTT. This encodes CASIQLLPRGTGELFF.

Only a few counts were recorded for this clonotype. This sequence joins TRBV18 and TRBJ2-7; 9 positions agree with TRBD1. The CDR3 is 13 amino acids. V lost 6 bases and J lost 6; bases outside the gene matches: 6. CDR1 is KGHSH, CDR2 LQKENI, per germline. The CDR3 reads CASSQDRGGEQYF. CDR3 DNA sequence: TGTGCCAGCTCGCAGGACAGGGGCGGCGAGCAGTACTTC.

The chain joins TRBV20-1 to TRBJ2-7; 8 positions match TRBD1. The CDR3 has 12 amino acids. Germline V gene sequence: CDR1 DFQATT, CDR2 SNEGSKA (reference sequence). Germline trimming cut 7 bases from V and 0 bases from J; bases unmatched to any gene: 2. CDR3 nucleotide sequence: TGCAGTGGACAGGGGAGCTCCTACGAGCAGTACTTC. Translating it yields CSGQGSSYEQYF.

This clonotype was observed at least ten times. The chain couples TRBV28 to TRBJ1-2; D is ambiguous. Trimming shortened V by 5 bases and J by 0 bases, and 7 bases separated the two germline ends. Germline lookup yields CDR1 MDHEN and CDR2 SYDVKM. This CDR3 spans 13 amino acids. CDR3 loop: CASSDIANYGYTF. The CDR3, as DNA: TGTGCCAGCAGTGACATAGCTAACTATGGCTACACCTTC.

Ten or more counts support this clonotype. The genes are TRBV6-2 or TRBV6-3 and TRBJ2-7, with D possibly TRBD1 on 5 matching bases. CDR1 is MNHEY, CDR2 SVGEGT, per germline. Trimming removed 3 bases at V and 5 bases at J, with 14 bases between. This CDR3 comprises 14 residues. The CDR3: CASSYGRARNEQYF. In nucleotides, the CDR3 is TGTGCCAGCAGTTATGGCAGGGCGAGGAACGAGCAGTACTTC.

This clonotype showed up many times. The genes are TRBV5-1 and TRBJ2-7, with 11 bases fitting TRBD1. CDR3 length: 14 amino acids. V was pared by 1 base and J by 4 bases, with 1 base of the junction left unmatched. Looked up from germline, CDR1 is SGHRS and CDR2 is YFSETQ. The CDR3 here is CASSLRDRGYEQYF. CDR3 nucleotide sequence: TGCGCCAGCAGCTTGCGGGACAGGGGGTACGAGCAGTACTTC.

This clonotype was seen many times. The chain carries TRBV7-8 and TRBJ1-5, with a tentative D call TRBD1 (5 bases). V was pared by 1 base and J by 0 bases, with 13 bases between. The V gene's germline CDR1 is SGHVS and CDR2 FQNEAQ. CDR3 length equals 17 residues. The CDR3 protein is CASSLGSGTYSNQPQHF. The DNA of the CDR3 is TGTGCCAGCAGCTTAGGGTCAGGGACCTATAGCAATCAGCCCCAGCATTTT.

This chain links TRBV7-9 with TRBJ2-7; the match to TRBD1 covers 7 bases. This CDR3 has 14 amino acids. Germline values: CDR1 SEHNR, CDR2 FQNEAQ (reference sequence). The ends lost 5 bases at V and 3 bases at J; junction bases unmatched: 7. The CDR3 DNA follows: TGTGCCAGCAGCCCACAGGGGCCCGGCTACGAGCAGTACTTC. Amino acids: CASSPQGPGYEQYF.

At least ten counts were recorded for this clonotype. The chain uses TRBV19 and TRBJ2-7; D unclear. V was trimmed by 6 bases and J by 0 bases, leaving 9 bases between them. In germline, CDR1 is LNHDA, CDR2 SQIVND (reference sequence). The CDR3 is made up of 13 amino acids. The CDR3 reads CASRGPRSYEQYF. CDR3 nucleotides: TGTGCCAGTAGGGGTCCACGCTCCTACGAGCAGTACTTC.

This clonotype was seen ten or more times. The chain carries TRBV12-5 and TRBJ1-5; tentatively, D is TRBD1 (5 bases). This CDR3 has 16 residues. Trimming took 4 bases from V and 5 from J, leaving 18 bases between them. Germline loops: CDR1 LGHNT, CDR2 FRNRAP. DNA of the CDR3: TGTGCTAGTGGTTCCTCCGCCGGGCGAGGGGATCAGCCCCAGCATTTT. As protein: CASGSSAGRGDQPQHF.